The rows below give T cell receptor beta chains drawn from one sample of a study of blood T cell repertoires in COVID-19. Generated by immunoSEQ multiplex PCR, the TCRdb table keeps only in-frame clones and is missing some. Among about 59,000 clones, around 80% were seen once, and the ten largest hold around 12%. The material sequenced was peripheral blood. The source is a man older than 75 with acute or convalescent COVID-19. Both conserved end residues are part of each CDR3. A D gene is named only where the DNA matches it firmly. Clone size is shown for a subset of rows, as once, few, many or a class of expanded clone.

d_gene	v_gene	abundance	j_gene	len	CDR3aa	CDR3nt
.	TRBV7-2	.	TRBJ2-1	16	CASSFAGASSYNEQFF	TGTGCCAGCAGCTTCGCTGGGGCCAGCTCCTACAATGAGCAGTTCTTC
.	TRBV30	.	TRBJ1-2	10	CAWRRGGYTF	TGTGCCTGGAGACGCGGTGGCTACACCTTC
TRBD2	TRBV7-2	few	TRBJ2-1	17	CASSTFASGGTYNEQFF	TGTGCCAGCAGCACTTTCGCTAGCGGGGGAACCTACAATGAGCAGTTCTTC
.	TRBV15	.	TRBJ2-2	14	CATSSNSGAGELFF	TGTGCCACCAGCAGTAATAGTGGTGCCGGGGAGCTGTTTTTT
TRBD2	TRBV11-3	once	TRBJ2-5	17	CASSFFLAGGPGETQYF	TGTGCCAGCAGCTTCTTCTTAGCGGGAGGGCCAGGGGAGACCCAGTACTTC
.	TRBV9	.	TRBJ2-1	15	CASSEGRNYYNEQFF	TGTGCCAGCAGCGAGGGGCGTAATTACTACAATGAGCAGTTCTTC
.	TRBV5-1	.	TRBJ2-5	14	CASSLGQDKETQYF	TGCGCCAGCAGCTTGGGACAGGACAAAGAGACCCAGTACTTC
.	TRBV9	once	TRBJ1-3	13	CASSIDSGNTIYF	TGTGCCAGCAGCATAGACAGCGGAAACACCATATATTTT
TRBD1	TRBV2	.	TRBJ2-2	15	CASIGTGKNTGELFF	TGTGCCAGCATTGGGACAGGGAAGAACACCGGGGAGCTGTTTTTT
.	TRBV5-8	.	TRBJ1-1	13	CASGVRGGTEAFF	TGTGCCAGCGGAGTCCGGGGGGGGACTGAAGCTTTCTTT
.	TRBV4-2	few	TRBJ1-3	17	CASSQVGGRVRGNTIYF	TGTGCCAGCAGCCAAGTGGGCGGCCGCGTAAGGGGGAACACCATATATTTT
TRBD1	TRBV6-5	.	TRBJ1-2	14	CASSRDRGAYGYTF	TGTGCCAGCAGCCGGGACAGGGGGGCCTATGGCTACACCTTC
TRBD1	TRBV7-6	.	TRBJ2-3	15	CASSSPMGQPDTQYF	TGTGCCAGCAGCTCACCAATGGGACAGCCAGATACGCAGTATTTT
.	TRBV5-1	.	TRBJ1-4	12	CASSSPGEKLFF	TGCGCCAGCAGCTCCCCCGGGGAAAAACTGTTTTTT
.	TRBV5-1	.	TRBJ1-1	14	CASSHQGGHTEAFF	TGCGCCAGCAGCCACCAGGGTGGCCACACTGAAGCTTTCTTT
.	TRBV3-1/TRBV3-2	once	TRBJ2-1	16	CASRPPGSSSYNEQFF	TGTGCCAGCAGACCCCCCGGGTCGAGCTCCTACAATGAGCAGTTCTTC
TRBD1	TRBV28	.	TRBJ2-3	15	CASSGTGEGGDTQYF	TGTGCCAGCAGTGGGACAGGGGAGGGGGGAGATACGCAGTATTTT
TRBD1	TRBV5-4	.	TRBJ2-7	14	CASSPGQGPYEQYF	TGTGCCAGCAGCCCAGGACAGGGACCCTACGAGCAGTACTTC
.	TRBV6-2/TRBV6-3	.	TRBJ2-7	16	CASSYTGLTLAFEQYF	TGTGCCAGCAGTTACACGGGTCTCACCCTGGCCTTCGAGCAGTACTTC
.	TRBV12-3/TRBV12-4	.	TRBJ1-2	13	CASSLMRNYGYTF	TGTGCCAGCAGTTTGATGAGGAACTATGGCTACACCTTC
TRBD2	TRBV19	.	TRBJ2-7	15	CASSISGLADYEQYF	TGTGCCAGTAGTATAAGTGGACTAGCGGACTACGAGCAGTACTTC
.	TRBV6-5	.	TRBJ1-2	12	CASRAGGYGYTF	TGTGCCAGCAGGGCCGGGGGCTATGGCTACACCTTC
TRBD2	TRBV6-5	.	TRBJ2-7	15	CASSQGGLAGVEQYF	TGTGCCAGCAGCCAAGGGGGACTAGCGGGAGTCGAGCAGTACTTC
TRBD1	TRBV5-4	.	TRBJ1-1	14	CASSMTGGGTEAFF	TGTGCCAGCAGCATGACAGGGGGAGGCACTGAAGCTTTCTTT
.	TRBV6-5	.	TRBJ2-3	12	CASREGLDTQYF	TGTGCCAGCAGAGAGGGACTAGATACGCAGTATTTT
.	TRBV3-1/TRBV3-2	.	TRBJ2-5	14	CASSRGERLETQYF	TGTGCCAGCAGCCGGGGGGAAAGGCTAGAGACCCAGTACTTC
TRBD2	TRBV3-1/TRBV3-2	.	TRBJ2-2	17	CASSQALGEGRTGELFF	TGTGCCAGCAGCCAAGCCCTAGGGGAGGGCCGGACCGGGGAGCTGTTTTTT
.	TRBV6-5	.	TRBJ2-6	15	CASLDRVAGANVLTF	TGTGCCAGCCTAGACCGGGTGGCTGGGGCCAACGTCCTGACTTTC
TRBD1	TRBV5-1	.	TRBJ2-5	16	CASRLPGQGAQETQYF	TGCGCCAGCCGCCTACCGGGACAGGGGGCCCAAGAGACCCAGTACTTC
.	TRBV9	.	TRBJ1-4	14	CASSQGQGGEKLFF	TGTGCCAGCAGCCAAGGGCAGGGTGGGGAAAAACTGTTTTTT
.	TRBV11-2	.	TRBJ2-2	15	CASSLGPPGTGELFF	TGTGCCAGCAGCTTAGGCCCCCCGGGCACCGGGGAGCTGTTTTTT
TRBD1	TRBV30	few	TRBJ1-2	14	CAWSNDRGQSGYTF	TGTGCCTGGAGCAACGACAGGGGGCAGAGCGGCTACACCTTC
.	TRBV14	.	TRBJ1-2	14	CASSQNSGVGGYTF	TGTGCCAGCAGCCAAAATTCCGGGGTCGGTGGCTACACCTTC
TRBD2	TRBV3-1/TRBV3-2	.	TRBJ2-5	14	CASSPYAGGETQYF	TGTGCCAGCAGCCCCTACGCGGGAGGAGAGACCCAGTACTTC
.	TRBV12-3/TRBV12-4	.	TRBJ1-2	12	CASSWTVYGYTF	TGTGCCAGCAGTTGGACTGTCTATGGCTACACCTTC
.	TRBV10-1	.	TRBJ2-1	14	CASSESNVAARLFF	TGCGCCAGCAGTGAGTCGAACGTAGCGGCTCGGCTGTTCTTC
.	TRBV10-3	.	TRBJ2-1	13	CAITGTQNNEQFF	TGTGCCATCACCGGGACTCAAAACAATGAGCAGTTCTTC
.	TRBV19	once	TRBJ1-5	16	CASSEPGGNIGQPQHF	TGTGCCAGTAGTGAGCCGGGAGGGAATATCGGTCAGCCCCAGCATTTT
.	TRBV6-2/TRBV6-3	few	TRBJ1-5	18	CASSYSILAGHSNQPQHF	TGTGCCAGCAGTTACTCGATCCTCGCGGGGCATAGCAATCAGCCCCAGCATTTT
.	TRBV15	.	TRBJ1-4	16	CATSGLSGHTNEKLFF	TGTGCCACCAGCGGGCTATCGGGACACACTAATGAAAAACTGTTTTTT
.	TRBV7-2	once	TRBJ2-7	16	CASSSRGGGLSYEQYF	TGTGCCAGCAGCTCCCGGGGCGGGGGCCTCTCCTACGAGCAGTACTTC